This T cell receptor beta chain was sequenced in a study of blood T cell repertoires in COVID-19 (dated by TCRdb to 2020 to 2022). Study-level background: Collaborator samples came from the United States, Italy and Spain and covered acute and convalescent phases of COVID-19. A freely available public database, intended as a resource for researchers studying the immune response to SARS-CoV-2, is where the repertoires were released. The samples were drawn from two sources: the first 160 participants of the ongoing ImmuneRACE study, and over 1,000 subjects contributed by 6 global collaborators. Sample metadata almost always included a de-identified subject ID, COVID-19 status, age in years and sex. The dataset comprised deeply sampled blood TCRbeta repertoires from subjects exposed to, actively infected with, or recovered from COVID-19. Where available, HLA class I and class II types were obtained from metadata supplied by the sample provider rather than from assay-based typing. The material from the prospective study consisted of cDNA or gDNA derived from T cells, B-cell-depleted T cells, or PBMCs. General study outcomes and caveats: The amount of clinical and demographic metadata varied by source and participant and was provided uncurated.

From the germline V gene, CDR1 is MDHEN and CDR2 is SYDVKM. Its CDR3 holds 14 amino acids, cysteine through phenylalanine. The sequence is cut down to CDR3 DNA, 42 bases in frame from base 1. Clipping removes 9 bases from V and 0 bases from J, with 8 as the unmatched junction base count. The immunoSEQ Assay, a bias-controlled multiplex PCR, was used to amplify TCRbeta CDR3 regions from genomic DNA. The authors' analysis ran thus. Within the assay, amplification of reference gene primers was used to estimate how many nucleated cells each sample contained. To quantify the absolute abundance of each unique TCRbeta CDR3 rearrangement, sequence reads were collapsed and filtered. For each sample, productive Simpson clonality was calculated by taking the square root of Simpson's diversity index across productive rearrangements. This immuneACCESS table, as held by TCRdb, lists in-frame sequences with V and J called but not all clones. Of the missing ones, under half trace to an unresolved V gene in checked studies; the others have no known cause. That table supplies the V and J calls and clone size; D and trimming were determined from the DNA. Across this sample there are about 220,000 clones, with over 75% seen only once. Of the sample, roughly 13% is held by the ten largest clones.

This clone was seen once. Its antigen specificity is not known. Base qualities are missing; no much larger clone stands one base away. Collaborating institutions collected whole blood in K2EDTA tubes following their own protocols. For TCRbeta analysis, collaborators shipped samples in one of three forms: frozen whole blood, isolated PBMCs, or DNA extracted from either of those sample types. This sequence was found in a human donor in a cohort sampled during active COVID-19. The chain links TRBV28 with TRBJ2-7, with 7 bases matching TRBD1. Sequencing used peripheral blood. The CDR3 loop reads CASQGQIDSYEQYF. The DNA sequence is given as TGTGCCAGTCAGGGACAGATTGACTCCTACGAGCAGTACTTC. When the CDR3 is completed using the reference TRBV28 and TRBJ2-7 genes on either side, the full variable domain is DVKVTQSSRYLVKRTGEKVFLECVQDMDHENMFWYRQDPGLGLRLIYFSYDVKMKEKGDIPEGYSVSREKKERFSLILESASTNQTSMYLCASQGQIDSYEQYFGPGTRLTVT.